This T cell receptor beta chain appears in the sequencing data of a study of OX40 agonist ivuxolimab in advanced cancers. Study as a whole: Patients got intravenous ivuxolimab at 0.01 to 10 mg/kg every 2 weeks.

This table comes from immunoSEQ multiplex PCR, and its TCRdb copy is limited to in-frame clones, with some not included. The data show 50,000 to 65,000 clones, 90% to 95% seen once. Germline CDR1 SGHNT, CDR2 YENEEA. V was cut by 4 bases and J by 5 bases, with 15 bases left in between. CDR3 size: 15 residues. The TCR comes from an adult with an advanced solid tumor such as melanoma, head and neck, liver or kidney cancer. This material consisted of CD4+ or CD8+ T cells sorted from blood, taken in a trial of the OX40 agonist ivuxolimab. The chain links TRBV11-3 to TRBJ2-1, with a tentative D call TRBD1 (6 bases). The CDR3 here is CASSSDRSTHNEQFF. CDR3 DNA sequence: TGTGCCAGCAGCTCCGACAGGAGCACGCACAATGAGCAGTTCTTC. Full variable domain (remainder filled in from reference TRBV11-3 and TRBJ2-1): EAGVVQSPRYKIIEKKQPVAFWCNPISGHNTLYWYLQNLGQGPELLIRYENEEAVDDSQLPKDRFSAERLKGVDSTLKIQPAELGDSAVYLCASSSDRSTHNEQFFGPGTRLTVL.